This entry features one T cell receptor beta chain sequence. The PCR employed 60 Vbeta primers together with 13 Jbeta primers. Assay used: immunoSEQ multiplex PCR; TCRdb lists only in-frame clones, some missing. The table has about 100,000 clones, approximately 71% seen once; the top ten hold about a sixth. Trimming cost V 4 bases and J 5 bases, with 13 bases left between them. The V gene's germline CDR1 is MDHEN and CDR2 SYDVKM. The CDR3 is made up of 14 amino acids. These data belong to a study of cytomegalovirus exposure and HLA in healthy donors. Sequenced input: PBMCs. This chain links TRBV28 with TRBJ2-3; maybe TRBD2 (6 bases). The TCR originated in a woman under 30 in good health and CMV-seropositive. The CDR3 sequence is CASSSDGSGDTQYF. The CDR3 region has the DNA TGTGCCAGCAGTTCGGACGGGAGCGGAGATACGCAGTATTTT.